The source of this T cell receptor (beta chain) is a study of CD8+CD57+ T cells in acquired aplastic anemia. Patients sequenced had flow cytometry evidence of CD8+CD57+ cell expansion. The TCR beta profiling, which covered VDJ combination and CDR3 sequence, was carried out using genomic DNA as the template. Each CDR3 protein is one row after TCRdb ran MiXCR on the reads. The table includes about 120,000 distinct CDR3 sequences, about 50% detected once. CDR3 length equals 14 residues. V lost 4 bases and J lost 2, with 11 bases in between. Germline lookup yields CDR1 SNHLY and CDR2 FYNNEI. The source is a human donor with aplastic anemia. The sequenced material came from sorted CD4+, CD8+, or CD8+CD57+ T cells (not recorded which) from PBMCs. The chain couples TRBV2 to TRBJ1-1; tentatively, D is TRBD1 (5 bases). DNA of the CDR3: TGTGCCAGCAGTGTCGACAGTTATAACACTGAAGCTTTCTTT. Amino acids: CASSVDSYNTEAFF.